The rows below give T cell receptor beta chains drawn from one sample of a study of graft-versus-host responses after intestinal transplantation. Repertoires were generated with immunoSEQ multiplex PCR, while TCRdb's copy carries only in-frame clones and drops some. The sample lists about 47,000 clones; approximately 94% were seen once. Here the sequenced sample was PBMCs, taken approximately 350 days after intestinal transplant. The source is a human patient who received an intestinal transplant, so some T cells may come from the graft donor. The conserved cysteine and the conserved F or W are not part of the CDR3 here.

J gene,V gene,CDR3 protein
TRBJ2-1,TRBV6-5,ASSGDRVYNEQF
TRBJ2-3,TRBV6-1,ASSEVGDTQY
TRBJ1-1,TRBV6-5,ASTPDRALEAF
TRBJ1-5,TRBV5-6,ASSAMGALSNQPQH
TRBJ2-5,TRBV4-1,ASSQATRWVQETQY
TRBJ2-3,TRBV11-1,ASTPKGGPAWGTDTQY
TRBJ2-1,TRBV6-1,ASSDGGMEQF
TRBJ2-1,TRBV9,ASSVGSEQF
TRBJ1-5,TRBV2,ASSTLQVSNQPQH
TRBJ2-5,TRBV5-1,ASSLGDGGPQETQY
TRBJ2-7,TRBV6-6,ASRARLAYGSEQY
TRBJ2-7,TRBV2,ASRARQGTAEQY
TRBJ2-7,TRBV29-1,SVATGSHEQY
TRBJ2-4,TRBV7-3,ASSLQGGTKNIQY
TRBJ1-1,TRBV28,ASTWGNMNTEAF
TRBJ2-5,TRBV18,ASSRADREATQY
TRBJ1-1,TRBV5-1,ASSTTGTGDTEAF
TRBJ1-3,TRBV6-1,ASSEFSEIFSGNTIY
TRBJ1-2,TRBV5-1,ASSLAGEVYYGYT
TRBJ2-1,TRBV4-1,ASSQDSLGTSGRLSYNEQF
TRBJ2-3,TRBV6-5,ASSYVGGTDTQY
TRBJ2-3,TRBV7-9,ASSLRPFPSTDTQY
TRBJ1-5,TRBV30,AGSQWGGVAQPQH
TRBJ2-3,TRBV7-6,ASSPIGGSNTDTQY
TRBJ1-1,TRBV10-3,AITWGADTEAF